One sample yielded the 14 T cell receptor beta chains listed below, sequenced in a study of T cells in Graves' hyperthyroidism and ophthalmopathy. TCR beta CDR3 sequences were amplified from RNA transcripts. The HTBI set primed first-round TCR CDR3 RT-PCR. Using its own MiXCR run on the multiplex PCR reads, TCRdb lists one record per CDR3 protein. The sample lists about 360,000 distinct CDR3 sequences, approximately 13% occurring once. The specimen was blood. All receptors derive from a woman aged 18 to 35 with Graves' hyperthyroidism.

This clonotype was detected many times. V usage is TRBV6-1 and J usage is TRBJ1-4; D is ambiguous. Germline values: CDR1 MNHNS, CDR2 SASEGT. Between the trimmed V and J ends, which lost 6 bases and 12 bases, there was a span of 11 bases. The CDR3 is made up of 11 amino acids. DNA of the CDR3: TGTGCCAGCAGACACTCCCCGCAACTGTTTTTT. Its translation is CASRHSPQLFF.

Only a few counts were recorded for this clonotype. J is TRBJ2-7 and V is TRBV7-2; 7 bases are shared with TRBD2. The ends lost 3 bases at V and 0 bases at J; junction bases unmatched: 5. CDR1 SGHTA and CDR2 FQGNSA come from the germline V gene. The CDR3 has 15 residues. The CDR3 spells CASSFQAGTSYEQYF. DNA of the CDR3: TGTGCCAGCAGCTTCCAAGCGGGAACCTCCTACGAGCAGTACTTC.

This clonotype was counted ten times or more. CDR3 sequence (DNA): TGCGCCAGCAGCCCCGAGACTAGCGGGGGAAGGAATGAGCAGTTCTTC. Translating it yields CASSPETSGGRNEQFF. This rearrangement joins TRBV5-1 to TRBJ2-1; 12 bases match TRBD2. CDR1 SGHRS and CDR2 YFSETQ come from the germline V gene. CDR3 length: 16 residues. The trim removed 4 bases at V and 7 bases at J, leaving 9 bases unmatched.

This clonotype was found many times. The gene calls are TRBV27 and TRBJ2-1; TRBD2 agrees at 14 bases. The CDR3 is 15 amino acids. Germline V lookup: CDR1 MNHEY, CDR2 SMNVEV (reference sequence). The V segment lost 3 bases and the J segment 10 bases; nucleotides outside the gene matches: 5. CDR3 protein: CASSLGTSGSKEQFF. The CDR3 nucleotides are TGTGCCAGCAGTTTGGGGACTAGCGGGAGTAAGGAGCAGTTCTTC.

This clonotype occurred a few times. The V call is TRBV20-1, the J call TRBJ2-7; TRBD1 agrees at 9 bases. The V gene end was trimmed by 2 bases and the J gene end by 3 bases; junction bases not matched to a gene: 5. CDR3 length: 14 amino acids. From germline, CDR1 is DFQATT and CDR2 SNEGSKA (reference sequence). For the CDR3, the DNA is TGCAGTGCTAGATCGGACAGGGGCTACTACGAGCAGTACTTC. Residues: CSARSDRGYYEQYF.

As regards this clonotype: Since the CDR3 does not end with the conserved phenylalanine or tryptophan, this likely comes from a read error. This sequence joins TRBV4-3 and TRBJ2-1; the match to TRBD2 covers 14 bases. Germline CDR1 is LGHNA and CDR2 is YSLEER. There are 16 residues in the CDR3. V trimming: 2 bases; J trimming: 5 bases; junction bases outside the gene matches: 2. Written as DNA, the CDR3 is TGCGCCAGCAGCCAACCGGGACTAGCGGGAGACAATGAGCAGTTCCTC. It codes for CASSQPGLAGDNEQFL.

This clonotype was found many times. This chain uses TRBV12-3 or TRBV12-4 with TRBJ1-2, with a tentative D call TRBD1 (5 bases). Deletions cut 3 bases from V and 6 bases from J, with 14 bases between. This CDR3 is 14 amino acids long. Here the CDR3 reads CASSFTRGGDGYTF. The CDR3, as DNA: TGTGCCAGCAGTTTCACCCGTGGGGGGGATGGCTACACCTTC.

As regards this clonotype: With a much larger clone just one base away, this may be a read error. V is TRBV6-2 or TRBV6-3 and J is TRBJ2-1, with D perhaps TRBD1 or TRBD2 (5 bases each). CDR1 MNHEY and CDR2 SVGEGT come from the germline V gene. CDR3 size: 12 residues. The CDR3 sequence: CVSSYDEGRQFF. The CDR3 region has the DNA TGTGTCAGCAGTTACGACGAGGGACGGCAGTTCTTC.

This clonotype was detected only a few times. A much larger clone sits a single nucleotide away, making a read error possible. The CDR3 loop is CSAGTSNNQPQHF. CDR3 DNA sequence: TGCAGTGCTGGGACAAGCAACAATCAGCCCCAGCATTTT. This sequence joins TRBV20-1 and TRBJ1-5; weak D call: TRBD1 (6 bases). Looked up from germline, CDR1 is DFQATT and CDR2 is SNEGSKA (reference sequence). V was trimmed by 5 bases and J by 3 bases, leaving 11 bases between them. The CDR3 is made up of 13 amino acids.

This clonotype was picked up many times. The chain employs TRBV2 and TRBJ2-3, with D perhaps TRBD2 (6 bases). V was clipped by 6 bases and J by 4 bases, with 14 bases between them. This CDR3 is 14 amino acids long. From germline, CDR1 is SNHLY and CDR2 FYNNEI. The CDR3 protein is CASRLASRADTQYF. DNA of the CDR3: TGTGCCAGCAGGCTAGCGTCACGGGCAGATACGCAGTATTTT.

This clonotype was seen at least ten times. J is TRBJ2-7 and V is TRBV11-1, with no clear D. Germline lookup yields CDR1 SGHAT and CDR2 FQDESV (reference sequence). The CDR3 runs 17 residues. The V end lost 5 bases, the J end lost 3 bases, and 23 bases lay between the germline ends. CDR3 DNA sequence: TGTGCCAGCAGCGTCCTCCCGCCCCCGGGCCCCCTCTACGAGCAGTACTTC. Amino acids: CASSVLPPPGPLYEQYF. The full variable domain, completed using reference TRBV11-1 and TRBJ2-7, is EAEVAQSPRYKITEKSQAVAFWCDPISGHATLYWYRQILGQGPELLVQFQDESVVDDSQLPKDRFSAERLKGVDSTLKIQPAELGDSAMYLCASSVLPPPGPLYEQYFGPGTRLTVT.

The chain links TRBV15 to TRBJ1-1; D is possibly TRBD1 (6 bases). CDR1 and CDR2 (germline): LNHNV, YYDKDF (reference sequence). V was shortened by 8 bases and J by 0 bases, with 10 bases between the two germline ends. The CDR3 extends over 13 amino acids. The CDR3 coding sequence is TGTGCCACCGGGAGGGGGATGAACACTGAAGCTTTCTTT. Amino acids: CATGRGMNTEAFF. Full variable domain (remainder filled in from reference TRBV15 and TRBJ1-1): DAMVIQNPRYQVTQFGKPVTLSCSQTLNHNVMYWYQQKSSQAPKLLFHYYDKDFNNEADTPDNFQSRRPNTSFCFLDIRSPGLGDTAMYLCATGRGMNTEAFFGQGTRLTVV.

This clonotype came up a few times. A read error may explain this, as a much larger clone is one base away. The rearrangement uses TRBV12-3 or TRBV12-4 and TRBJ1-4; unclear D gene. The CDR3 loop spans 20 amino acids. The ends were cut back, 5 bases at V and 0 bases at J, with 25 bases in the middle. CDR3 loop: CASSAAPPRTAGATNEKLFF. DNA of the CDR3: TGTGCCAGCAGTGCTGCCCCACCCCGGACGGCCGGAGCAACTAATGAAAAACTGTTTTTT.

This clonotype was seen repeatedly, ten times or more. The V and J genes are TRBV28 and TRBJ1-5; D is perhaps TRBD1 (6 bases). From germline, CDR1 is MDHEN and CDR2 SYDVKM. The V end lost 7 bases, the J end lost 1 base, and 11 bases lay between the germline ends. The length of the CDR3 is 14 residues. The CDR3, as DNA: TGTGCCAGCACCCGGGGGCGGAGCAATCAGCCCCAGCATTTT. Its translation is CASTRGRSNQPQHF.